The table lists the clone carrying this TCR beta chain with many counts. The data were taken from a study of T cells in Graves' hyperthyroidism and ophthalmopathy. CDR3 length: 13 residues. Deletions cut 8 bases from V and 2 bases from J, with 11 bases between. The germline gives CDR1 MNHNS, CDR2 SASEGT. Researchers took RNA transcripts and amplified the TCR beta CDR3 regions from them. The HTBI primer set drove a first-round RT-PCR of the TCR CDR3. TCRdb called the multiplex PCR reads again in MiXCR, with one record for every CDR3 protein. The sample lists under 250,000 distinct CDR3 sequences, 17% seen once, with approximately 50% in the top ten.

This TCR came from a man in his fifties with Graves' hyperthyroidism. This chain uses TRBV6-1 with TRBJ2-3; perhaps TRBD1 as D (5 bases). Input material: blood. CDR3 coding DNA: TGTGCCAGCGAGGACACGAACACAGATACGCAGTATTTT. As protein: CASEDTNTDTQYF.